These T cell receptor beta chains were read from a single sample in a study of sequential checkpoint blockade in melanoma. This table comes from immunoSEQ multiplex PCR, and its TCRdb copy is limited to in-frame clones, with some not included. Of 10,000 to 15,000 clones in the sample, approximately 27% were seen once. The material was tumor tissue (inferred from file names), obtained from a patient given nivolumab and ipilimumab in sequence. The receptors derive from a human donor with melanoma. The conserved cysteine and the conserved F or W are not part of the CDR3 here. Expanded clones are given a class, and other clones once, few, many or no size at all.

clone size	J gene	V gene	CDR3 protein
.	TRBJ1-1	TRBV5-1	ASSPKYWATEAF
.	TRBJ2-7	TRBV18	ASSHRDSLPEQY
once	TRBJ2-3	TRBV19	ASSISIGDTQY
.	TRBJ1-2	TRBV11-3	ASSPTTHTVYGYT
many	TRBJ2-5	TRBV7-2	ASETGVQETQY
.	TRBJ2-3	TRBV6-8	ASRGDNTDTQY
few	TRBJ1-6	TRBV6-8	ASTLSGTHNSPLH
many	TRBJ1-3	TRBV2	ASSGEISGNTIY
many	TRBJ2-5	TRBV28	ASTDYQETQY
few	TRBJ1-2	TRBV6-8	ASSYEGRTLYGYT
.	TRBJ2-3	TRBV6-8	ASSARPGLVWDTQY
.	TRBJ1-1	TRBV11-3	ASSLFQGRNTEAF
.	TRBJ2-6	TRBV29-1	SVWDRTPSGANVLT
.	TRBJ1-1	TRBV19	ASSIDRVANTEAF
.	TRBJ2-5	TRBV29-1	SAWIFPGPLGH
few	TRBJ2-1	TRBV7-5	AVEIYGRGHNEQF
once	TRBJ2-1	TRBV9	ASSVEPAGGPTRQQF